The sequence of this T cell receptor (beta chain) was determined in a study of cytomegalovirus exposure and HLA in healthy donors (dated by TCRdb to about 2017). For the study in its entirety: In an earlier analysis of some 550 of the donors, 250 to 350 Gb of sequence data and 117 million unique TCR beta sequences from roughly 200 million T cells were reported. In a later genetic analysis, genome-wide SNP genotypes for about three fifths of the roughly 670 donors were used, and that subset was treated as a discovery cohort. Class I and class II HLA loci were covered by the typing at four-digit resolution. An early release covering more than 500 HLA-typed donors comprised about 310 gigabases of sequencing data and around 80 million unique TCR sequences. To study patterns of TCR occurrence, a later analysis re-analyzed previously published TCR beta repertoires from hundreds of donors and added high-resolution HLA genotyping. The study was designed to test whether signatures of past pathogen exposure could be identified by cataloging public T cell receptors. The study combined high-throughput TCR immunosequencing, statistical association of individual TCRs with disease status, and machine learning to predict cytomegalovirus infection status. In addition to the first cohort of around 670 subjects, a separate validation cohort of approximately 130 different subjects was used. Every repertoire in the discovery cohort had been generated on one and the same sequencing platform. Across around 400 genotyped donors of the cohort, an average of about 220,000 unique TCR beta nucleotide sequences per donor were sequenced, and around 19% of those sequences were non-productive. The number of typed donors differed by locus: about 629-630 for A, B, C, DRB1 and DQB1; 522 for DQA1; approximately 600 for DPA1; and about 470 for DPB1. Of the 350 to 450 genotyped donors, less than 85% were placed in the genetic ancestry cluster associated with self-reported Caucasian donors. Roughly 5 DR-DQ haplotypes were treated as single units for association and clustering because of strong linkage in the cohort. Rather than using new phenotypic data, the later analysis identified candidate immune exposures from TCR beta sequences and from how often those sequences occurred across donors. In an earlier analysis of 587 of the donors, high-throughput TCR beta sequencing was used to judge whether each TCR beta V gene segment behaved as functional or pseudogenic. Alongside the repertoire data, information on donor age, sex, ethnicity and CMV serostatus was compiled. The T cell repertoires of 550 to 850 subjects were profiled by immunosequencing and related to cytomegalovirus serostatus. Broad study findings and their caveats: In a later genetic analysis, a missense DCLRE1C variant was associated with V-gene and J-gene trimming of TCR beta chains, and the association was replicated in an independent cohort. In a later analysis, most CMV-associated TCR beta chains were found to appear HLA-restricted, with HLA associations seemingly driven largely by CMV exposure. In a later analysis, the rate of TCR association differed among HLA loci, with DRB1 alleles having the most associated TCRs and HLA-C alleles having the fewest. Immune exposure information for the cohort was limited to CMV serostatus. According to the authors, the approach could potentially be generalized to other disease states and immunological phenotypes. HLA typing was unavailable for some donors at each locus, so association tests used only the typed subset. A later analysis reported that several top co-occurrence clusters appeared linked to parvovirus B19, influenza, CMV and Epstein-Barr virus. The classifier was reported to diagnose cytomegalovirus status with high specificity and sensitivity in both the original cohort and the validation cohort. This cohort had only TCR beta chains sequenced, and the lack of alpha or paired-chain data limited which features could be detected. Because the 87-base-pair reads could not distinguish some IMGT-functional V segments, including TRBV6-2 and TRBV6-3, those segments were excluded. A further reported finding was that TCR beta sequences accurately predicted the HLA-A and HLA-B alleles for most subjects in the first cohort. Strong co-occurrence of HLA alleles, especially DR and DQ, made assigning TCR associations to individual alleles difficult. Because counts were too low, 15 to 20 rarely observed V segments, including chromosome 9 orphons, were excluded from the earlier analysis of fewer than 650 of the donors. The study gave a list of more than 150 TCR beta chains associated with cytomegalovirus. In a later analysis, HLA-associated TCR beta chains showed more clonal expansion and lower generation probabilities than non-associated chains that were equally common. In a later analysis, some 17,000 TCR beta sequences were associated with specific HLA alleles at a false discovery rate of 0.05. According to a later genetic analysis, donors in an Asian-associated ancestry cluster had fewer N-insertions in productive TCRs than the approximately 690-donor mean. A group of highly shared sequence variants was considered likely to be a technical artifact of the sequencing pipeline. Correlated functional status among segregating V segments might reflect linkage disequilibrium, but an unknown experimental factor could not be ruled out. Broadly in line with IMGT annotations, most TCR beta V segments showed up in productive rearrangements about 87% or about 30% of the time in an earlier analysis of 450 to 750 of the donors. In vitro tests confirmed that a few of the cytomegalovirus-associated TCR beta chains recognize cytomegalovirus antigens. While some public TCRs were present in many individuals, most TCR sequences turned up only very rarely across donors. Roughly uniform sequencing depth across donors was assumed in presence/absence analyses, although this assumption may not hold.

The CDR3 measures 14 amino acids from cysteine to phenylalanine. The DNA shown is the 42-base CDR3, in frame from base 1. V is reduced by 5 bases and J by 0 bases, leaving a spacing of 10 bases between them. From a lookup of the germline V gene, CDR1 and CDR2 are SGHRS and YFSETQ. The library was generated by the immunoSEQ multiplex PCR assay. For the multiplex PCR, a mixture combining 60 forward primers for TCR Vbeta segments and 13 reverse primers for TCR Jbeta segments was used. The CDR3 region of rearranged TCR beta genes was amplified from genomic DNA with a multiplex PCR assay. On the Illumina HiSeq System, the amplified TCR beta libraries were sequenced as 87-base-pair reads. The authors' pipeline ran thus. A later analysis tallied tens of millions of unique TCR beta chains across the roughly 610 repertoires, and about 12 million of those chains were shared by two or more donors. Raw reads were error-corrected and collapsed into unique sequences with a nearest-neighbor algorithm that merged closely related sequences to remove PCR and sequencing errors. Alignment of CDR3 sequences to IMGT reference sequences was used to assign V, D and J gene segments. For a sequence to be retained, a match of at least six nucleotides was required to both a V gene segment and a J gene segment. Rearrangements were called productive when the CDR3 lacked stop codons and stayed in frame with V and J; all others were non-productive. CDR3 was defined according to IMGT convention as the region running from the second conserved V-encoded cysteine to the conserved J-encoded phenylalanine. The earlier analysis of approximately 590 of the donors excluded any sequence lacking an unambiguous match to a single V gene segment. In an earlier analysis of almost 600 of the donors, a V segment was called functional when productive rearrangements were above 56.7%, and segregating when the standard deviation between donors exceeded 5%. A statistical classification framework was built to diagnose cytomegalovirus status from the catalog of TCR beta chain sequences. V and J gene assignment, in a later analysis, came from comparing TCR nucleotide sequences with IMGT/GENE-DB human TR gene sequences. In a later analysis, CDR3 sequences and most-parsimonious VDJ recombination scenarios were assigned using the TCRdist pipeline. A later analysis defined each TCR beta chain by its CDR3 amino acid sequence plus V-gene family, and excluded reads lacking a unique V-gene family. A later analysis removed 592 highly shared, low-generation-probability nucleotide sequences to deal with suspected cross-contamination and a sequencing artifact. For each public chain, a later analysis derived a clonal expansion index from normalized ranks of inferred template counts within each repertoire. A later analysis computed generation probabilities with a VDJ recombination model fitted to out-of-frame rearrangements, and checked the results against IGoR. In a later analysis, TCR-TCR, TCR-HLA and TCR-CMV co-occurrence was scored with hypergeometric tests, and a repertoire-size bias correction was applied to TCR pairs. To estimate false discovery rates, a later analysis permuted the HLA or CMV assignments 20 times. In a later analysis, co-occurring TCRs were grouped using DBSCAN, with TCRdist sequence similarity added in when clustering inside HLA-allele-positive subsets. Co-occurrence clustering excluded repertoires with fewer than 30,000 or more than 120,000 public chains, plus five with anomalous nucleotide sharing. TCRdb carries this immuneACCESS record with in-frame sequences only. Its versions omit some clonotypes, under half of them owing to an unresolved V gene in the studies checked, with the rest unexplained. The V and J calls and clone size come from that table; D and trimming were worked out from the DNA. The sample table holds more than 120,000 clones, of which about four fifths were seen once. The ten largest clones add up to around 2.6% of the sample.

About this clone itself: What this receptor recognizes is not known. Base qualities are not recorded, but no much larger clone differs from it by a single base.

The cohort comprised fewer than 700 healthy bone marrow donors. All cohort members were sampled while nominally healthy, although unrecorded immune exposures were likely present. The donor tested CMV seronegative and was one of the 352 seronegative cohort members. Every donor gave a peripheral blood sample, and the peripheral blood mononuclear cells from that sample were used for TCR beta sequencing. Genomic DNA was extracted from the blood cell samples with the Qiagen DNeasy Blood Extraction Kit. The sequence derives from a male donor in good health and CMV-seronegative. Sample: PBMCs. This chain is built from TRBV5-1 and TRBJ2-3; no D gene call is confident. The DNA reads TGCGCCAGCAGTTCGCAAACTAGCACAGATACGCAGTATTTT. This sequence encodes CASSSQTSTDTQYF.